The 3 T cell receptor beta chains in this list originate from one sample, sequenced in a study of blood T cell repertoires in COVID-19. Sequencing was performed with immunoSEQ multiplex PCR; in TCRdb, only in-frame clones are kept and a portion is missing. Of approximately 180,000 clones in the sample, around 79% were seen once. The specimen sequenced was peripheral blood. All receptors come from a woman in her 70s with acute or convalescent COVID-19.

This clone showed up just once. The genes are TRBV3-1 (or the pseudogene TRBV3-2) and TRBJ2-1, with TRBD1 matching over 10 bases. The CDR3 has 19 residues. CDR1 is LGHDT and CDR2 is YNNKEL in the germline V gene (reference sequence). Trimming took 5 bases from V and 5 from J; bases not matched to a gene: 18. The CDR3 DNA reads as TGTGCCAGCAGCAAGTGGGGGACAGGGGCCACAGGGGGTAACAATGAGCAGTTCTTC. It yields the protein CASSKWGTGATGGNNEQFF.

The V gene is TRBV3-1 (or the pseudogene TRBV3-2), the J gene TRBJ2-2; tentative D call: TRBD2 (5 bases). The V end lost 1 base, the J end lost 3 bases, and 9 bases lay between the germline ends. The CDR3 loop spans 15 amino acids. Germline assignment: CDR1 LGHDT and CDR2 YNNKEL (reference sequence). CDR3 in amino acids: CASSQVFGDTGELFF. CDR3 DNA sequence: TGTGCCAGCAGCCAAGTGTTCGGGGACACCGGGGAGCTGTTTTTT.

In its sample, this clone was seen once. CDR3 loop: CASSGGRRDNEQFF. The CDR3 region has the DNA TGTGCCAGCAGCGGCGGCCGGAGAGACAATGAGCAGTTCTTC. J is TRBJ2-1 and V is TRBV5-6; D is unresolved. The V end lost 4 bases, the J end lost 5 bases, and 13 bases lay between the germline ends. Germline lookup yields CDR1 SGHDT and CDR2 YYEEEE. The CDR3 spans 14 residues.